These T cell receptor beta chains were read from a single sample in a study of persistence of HIV-infected CD4 T cells. Clones were read by immunoSEQ multiplex PCR, and TCRdb kept only the in-frame ones, dropping some. Among tens of thousands of clones, about four fifths were seen once, and the ten largest hold around 4.6%. These receptors have no known antigen. Source: CD4+ T cells sorted from PBMCs after roughly 18-hour stimulation, taken from a patient who received antiretroviral therapy. The receptors originated from an adult man with HIV who was CMV-seropositive. CDR3s include the opening cysteine and the closing phenylalanine or tryptophan. Each record gives: J gene, V gene, clone size, D gene, CDR3 DNA, CDR3 protein. A D gene is named only where the DNA matches it firmly. Clone size is not always given. Where it is, it says once, few, many or a class for expanded clones.

J gene: TRBJ2-1
V gene: TRBV29-1
clone size: .
D gene: .
CDR3 DNA: TGCAGCGTTGCTCAGGAGTACAATGAGCAGTTCTTC
CDR3 protein: CSVAQEYNEQFF

J gene: TRBJ1-6
V gene: TRBV4-1
clone size: .
D gene: TRBD1
CDR3 DNA: TGCGCCAGCAGCCAAGATCCGGGGACAGGGTATTCACCCCTCCACTTT
CDR3 protein: CASSQDPGTGYSPLHF

J gene: TRBJ1-4
V gene: TRBV14
clone size: .
D gene: .
CDR3 DNA: TGTGCCAGCAGCCAACCCACAGGGTCCACTAATGAAAAACTGTTTTTT
CDR3 protein: CASSQPTGSTNEKLFF

J gene: TRBJ1-6
V gene: TRBV27
clone size: .
D gene: .
CDR3 DNA: TGTGCCAGCAGTGTCGGACAAATTACTTCACCCCTCCACTTT
CDR3 protein: CASSVGQITSPLHF

J gene: TRBJ2-5
V gene: TRBV10-3
clone size: .
D gene: .
CDR3 DNA: TGTGCCATCAAAGATCCGGGGGCGAGGACCCAGTACTTC
CDR3 protein: CAIKDPGARTQYF

J gene: TRBJ2-2
V gene: TRBV7-6
clone size: .
D gene: TRBD1
CDR3 DNA: TGTGCCAGCAGCGAATGGGACAGGGCGAACACCGGGGAGCTGTTTTTT
CDR3 protein: CASSEWDRANTGELFF

J gene: TRBJ1-1
V gene: TRBV3-1/TRBV3-2
clone size: .
D gene: TRBD1
CDR3 DNA: TGTGCCAGCAGCCTCGGGACAGGGGCTGAAGCTTTCTTT
CDR3 protein: CASSLGTGAEAFF

J gene: TRBJ2-7
V gene: TRBV5-1
clone size: .
D gene: .
CDR3 DNA: TGCGCCAGCAGCCCAATCCGCTTCGGGGAGCAGTACTTC
CDR3 protein: CASSPIRFGEQYF

J gene: TRBJ2-2
V gene: TRBV28
clone size: once
D gene: TRBD2
CDR3 DNA: TGTGCCAGCACCCACCCTCGGGGGGGGGACGGGGAGCTGTTTTTT
CDR3 protein: CASTHPRGGDGELFF

J gene: TRBJ1-5
V gene: TRBV2
clone size: once
D gene: .
CDR3 DNA: TGTGCCAGCAAAGCAGGGGAGCAGCCCCAGCATTTT
CDR3 protein: CASKAGEQPQHF

J gene: TRBJ2-5
V gene: TRBV7-9
clone size: few
D gene: TRBD1
CDR3 DNA: TGTGCCAGCAGCGGCACAGGGGTGGAAGAGACCCAGTACTTC
CDR3 protein: CASSGTGVEETQYF

J gene: TRBJ2-7
V gene: TRBV12-3/TRBV12-4
clone size: .
D gene: .
CDR3 DNA: TGTGCCAGCAGTTCACCAGGGGCCATCCAGCAGTACTTC
CDR3 protein: CASSSPGAIQQYF

J gene: TRBJ2-1
V gene: TRBV9
clone size: .
D gene: TRBD2
CDR3 DNA: TGTGCCAGCAGCGTAGGCGGACTAGCGTACTACAATGAGCAGTTCTTC
CDR3 protein: CASSVGGLAYYNEQFF

J gene: TRBJ1-1
V gene: TRBV13
clone size: .
D gene: TRBD1
CDR3 DNA: TGTGCCAGCAGCAGACAGGGGAGGAACACTGAAGCTTTCTTT
CDR3 protein: CASSRQGRNTEAFF